The present T cell receptor beta chain was sequenced within a study of T cells in Graves' hyperthyroidism and ophthalmopathy. Researchers took RNA transcripts and amplified the TCR beta CDR3 regions from them. The primer set for the first-round RT-PCR of the TCR CDR3 was HTBI. TCRdb independently ran MiXCR on the multiplex PCR reads; one entry per CDR3 protein. The sample includes 500,000 to 650,000 distinct CDR3 sequences, around 15% of them seen just once. This clonotype was obtained from a woman aged 40-49 years with Graves' hyperthyroidism. The specimen was blood.

The CDR3 DNA is TGTGCCAGCAAGAAACAAGAGACCCAGTACTTC. The encoded protein is CASKKQETQYF. The V and J genes are TRBV6-1 and TRBJ2-5; no definite D call. Trimming stripped 7 bases from V and 2 bases from J, with 5 bases between. CDR1 is MNHNS, CDR2 SASEGT, per germline. The CDR3 covers 11 residues.